A few counts support the clone carrying this T cell receptor beta chain. As yet, its antigen is unknown. CD45RO/CCR7/CD25/CD127/CD95/CD27 staining was used to isolate CD4+ naive, central memory, regulatory and stem cell-like memory cells by sorting. The purity of all sorted populations exceeded 95%. The data derive from a study of beta chain features in type 1 diabetes. Study-level points and caveats: Researchers reported that naive, central memory and Treg TCRB repertoires appeared more similar in patients than in healthy donors. There was a moderate but significant shortening of TCRB CDR3s in all four CD4+ subsets of Type 1 diabetes patients.

Germline V CDR1 and CDR2: SGHTA, FQGNSA. V lost 5 bases and J lost 4; bases outside the gene matches: 5. CDR3 length: 15 residues. As every portion of the isolated RNA was reverse transcribed, the sequencing read expressed TCRB transcripts. Generated by immunoSEQ multiplex PCR, the TCRdb table keeps only in-frame clones and is missing some. The table records hundreds of thousands of clones, about a sixth of them present only once. Source material: naive CD4+ T cells from blood. The clonotype originates from a woman under 30 in good health. The chain couples TRBV7-2 to TRBJ2-7; TRBD2 agrees at 13 bases. CDR3 DNA: TGTGCCAGCAGCGCCGGACTAGCGGGAGTTTACGAGCAGTACTTC. It is translated as CASSAGLAGVYEQYF.